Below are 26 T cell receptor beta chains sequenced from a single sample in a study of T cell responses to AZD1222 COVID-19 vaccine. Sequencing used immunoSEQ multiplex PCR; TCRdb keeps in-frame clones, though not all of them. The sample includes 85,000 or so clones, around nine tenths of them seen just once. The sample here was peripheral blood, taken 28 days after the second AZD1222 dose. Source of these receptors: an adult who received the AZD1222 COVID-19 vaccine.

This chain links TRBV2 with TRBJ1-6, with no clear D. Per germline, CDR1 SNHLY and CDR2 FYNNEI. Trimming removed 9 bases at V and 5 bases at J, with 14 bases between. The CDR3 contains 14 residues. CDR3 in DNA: TGTGCCAGTGCAACCCTAGAAAATAATTCACCCCTCCACTTT. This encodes CASATLENNSPLHF.

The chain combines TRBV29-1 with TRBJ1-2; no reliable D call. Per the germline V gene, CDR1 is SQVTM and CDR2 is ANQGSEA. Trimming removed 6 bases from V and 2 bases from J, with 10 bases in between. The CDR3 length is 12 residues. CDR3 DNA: TGCAGCGTAAAGCGGACCAACTATGGCTACACCTTC. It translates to CSVKRTNYGYTF.

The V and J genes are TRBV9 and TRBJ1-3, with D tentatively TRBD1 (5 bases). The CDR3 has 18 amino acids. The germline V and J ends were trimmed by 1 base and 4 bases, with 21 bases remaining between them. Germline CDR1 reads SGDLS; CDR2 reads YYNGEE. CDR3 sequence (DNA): TGTGCCAGCAGCGTAAATCCCGGGACCCATACCTCGGGAAACACCATATATTTT. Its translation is CASSVNPGTHTSGNTIYF.

In DNA, the CDR3 is TGTGCCAGCAGCCCCCGGAACACCGGGGAGCTGTTTTTT. Protein sequence: CASSPRNTGELFF. V is TRBV12-3 or TRBV12-4 and J is TRBJ2-2; D call uncertain. V lost 6 bases to trimming and J lost 1 base, with 6 bases between them. The CDR3 has 13 residues.

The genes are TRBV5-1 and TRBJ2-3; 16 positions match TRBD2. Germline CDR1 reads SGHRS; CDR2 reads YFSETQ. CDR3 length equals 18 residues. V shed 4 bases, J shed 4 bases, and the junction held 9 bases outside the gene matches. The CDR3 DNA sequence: TGCGCCAGCAGCCCCGGGGGACTAGCGGGGGGGCTCGCAGATACGCAGTATTTT. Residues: CASSPGGLAGGLADTQYF.

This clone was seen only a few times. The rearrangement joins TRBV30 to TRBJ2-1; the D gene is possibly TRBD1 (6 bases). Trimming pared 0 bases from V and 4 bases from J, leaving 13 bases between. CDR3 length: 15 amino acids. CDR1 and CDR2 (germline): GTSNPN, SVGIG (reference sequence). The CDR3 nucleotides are TGTGCCTGGAGTGTACCCAGGGGCCGATACAATGAGCAGTTCTTC. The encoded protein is CAWSVPRGRYNEQFF.

The CDR3 loop is CAIRTGMAGNTIYF. Here the CDR3 DNA reads TGTGCCATCAGGACAGGGATGGCTGGAAACACCATATATTTT. V is TRBV10-3 and J is TRBJ1-3; 7 nucleotides align to TRBD1. The CDR3 contains 14 residues. Germline lookup yields CDR1 ENHRY and CDR2 SYGVKD. V dropped 6 bases and J dropped 2; count of bases not matched to a gene: 4.

CDR3 bases: TGTGCCAGCATGGTGGACAGGACTACCGGGGAGCTGTTTTTT. Amino acid sequence: CASMVDRTTGELFF. The V and J genes are TRBV2 and TRBJ2-2; 7 nucleotides line up with TRBD1. V lost 7 bases to trimming and J lost 5 bases; unmatched junction nucleotides: 7. Germline-derived CDR1 and CDR2 are SNHLY and FYNNEI. The CDR3 totals 14 residues.

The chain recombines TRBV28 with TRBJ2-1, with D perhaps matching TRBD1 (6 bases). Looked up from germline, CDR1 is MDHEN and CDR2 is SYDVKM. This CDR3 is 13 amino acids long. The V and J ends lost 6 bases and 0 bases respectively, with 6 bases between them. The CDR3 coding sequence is TGTGCCAGCAGGGACAGCTCCTACAATGAGCAGTTCTTC. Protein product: CASRDSSYNEQFF.

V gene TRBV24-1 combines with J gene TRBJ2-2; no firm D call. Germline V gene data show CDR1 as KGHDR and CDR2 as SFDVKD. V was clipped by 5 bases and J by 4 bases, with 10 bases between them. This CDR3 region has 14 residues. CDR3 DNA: TGTGCCACCAGTGGGGTGGGGTTCACCGGGGAGCTGTTTTTT. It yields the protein CATSGVGFTGELFF.

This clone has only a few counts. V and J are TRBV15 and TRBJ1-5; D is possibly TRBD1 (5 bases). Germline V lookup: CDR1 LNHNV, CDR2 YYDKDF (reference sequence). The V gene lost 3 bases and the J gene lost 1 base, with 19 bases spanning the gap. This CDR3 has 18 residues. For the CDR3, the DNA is TGTGCCACCAGCAGCGAGGGGCTTGCAGGGTGGAGCAATCAGCCCCAGCATTTT. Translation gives CATSSEGLAGWSNQPQHF.

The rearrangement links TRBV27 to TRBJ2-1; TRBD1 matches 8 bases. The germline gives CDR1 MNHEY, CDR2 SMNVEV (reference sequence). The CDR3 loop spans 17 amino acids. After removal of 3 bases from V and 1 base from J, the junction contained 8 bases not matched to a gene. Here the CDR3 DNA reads TGTGCCAGCAGTTTCCTTGACAGGGGAGCATCCTACAATGAGCAGTTCTTC. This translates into CASSFLDRGASYNEQFF.

As DNA, the CDR3 is TGTGCCAGCAGCTTAGGCCTAGCACCCGATACGCAGTATTTT. Translated: CASSLGLAPDTQYF. The rearrangement links TRBV7-9 to TRBJ2-3, with a possible D match to TRBD2 (5 bases). CDR3 length equals 14 residues. V shed 1 base and J shed 6 bases, with 11 bases lying between them. Germline V gene lookup returns CDR1 SEHNR and CDR2 FQNEAQ (reference sequence).

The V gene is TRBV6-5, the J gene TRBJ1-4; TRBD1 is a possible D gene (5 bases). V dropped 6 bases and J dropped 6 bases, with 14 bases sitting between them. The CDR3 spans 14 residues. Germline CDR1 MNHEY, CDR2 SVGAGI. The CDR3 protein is CASSLGHGDEKLFF. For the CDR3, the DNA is TGTGCCAGCAGCCTAGGACACGGGGATGAAAAACTGTTTTTT.

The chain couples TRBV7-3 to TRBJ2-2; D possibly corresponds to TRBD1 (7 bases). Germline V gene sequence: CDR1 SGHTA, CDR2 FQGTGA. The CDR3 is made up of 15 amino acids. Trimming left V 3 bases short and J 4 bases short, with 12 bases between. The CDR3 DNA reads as TGTGCCAGCAGCTTCAACAGGGGAGGCACCGGGGAGCTGTTTTTT. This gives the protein CASSFNRGGTGELFF.

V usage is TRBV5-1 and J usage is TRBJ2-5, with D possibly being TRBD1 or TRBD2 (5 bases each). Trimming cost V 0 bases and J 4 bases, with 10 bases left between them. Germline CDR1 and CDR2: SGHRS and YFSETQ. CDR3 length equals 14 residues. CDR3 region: CASSLGGRGETQYF. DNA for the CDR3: TGCGCCAGCAGCTTGGGGGGGAGAGGAGAGACCCAGTACTTC.

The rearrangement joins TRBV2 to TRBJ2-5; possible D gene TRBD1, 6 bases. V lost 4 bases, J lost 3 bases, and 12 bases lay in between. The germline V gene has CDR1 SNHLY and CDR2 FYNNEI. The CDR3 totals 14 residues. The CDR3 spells CASSAGQYEETQYF. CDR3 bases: TGTGCCAGCAGTGCCGGACAGTACGAAGAGACCCAGTACTTC.

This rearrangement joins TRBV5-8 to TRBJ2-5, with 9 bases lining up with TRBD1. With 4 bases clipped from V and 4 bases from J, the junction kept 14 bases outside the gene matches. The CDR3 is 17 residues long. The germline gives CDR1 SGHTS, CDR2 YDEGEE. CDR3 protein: CASSGGTGPLRGETQYF. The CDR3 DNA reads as TGTGCCAGCAGCGGTGGGACAGGGCCTCTTCGGGGAGAGACCCAGTACTTC.

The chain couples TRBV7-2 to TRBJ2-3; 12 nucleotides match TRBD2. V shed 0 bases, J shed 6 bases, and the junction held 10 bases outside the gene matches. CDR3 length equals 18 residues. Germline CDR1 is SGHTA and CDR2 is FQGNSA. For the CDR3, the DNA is TGTGCCAGCAGCTTAGCCCACCTAGCGGGGGGGTTCACTGATACGCAGTATTTT. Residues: CASSLAHLAGGFTDTQYF.

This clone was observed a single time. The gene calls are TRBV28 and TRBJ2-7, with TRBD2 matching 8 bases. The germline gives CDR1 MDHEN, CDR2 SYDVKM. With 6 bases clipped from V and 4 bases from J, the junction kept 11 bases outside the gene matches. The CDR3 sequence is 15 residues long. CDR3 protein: CASSLRGTRGYEQYF. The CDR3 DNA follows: TGTGCCAGCAGCCTAAGGGGGACTAGAGGTTACGAGCAGTACTTC.

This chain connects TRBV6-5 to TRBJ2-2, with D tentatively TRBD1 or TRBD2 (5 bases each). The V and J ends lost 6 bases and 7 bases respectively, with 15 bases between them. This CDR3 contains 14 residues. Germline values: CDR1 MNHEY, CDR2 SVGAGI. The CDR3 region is CASRAGYGVGELFF. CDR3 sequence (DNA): TGTGCCAGCAGAGCAGGGTACGGGGTCGGGGAGCTGTTTTTT.

This chain's CDR3 is CASSRVGNTIYF. CDR3 DNA sequence: TGTGCCAGCTCGAGGGTCGGAAACACCATATATTTT. This chain links TRBV12-3 or TRBV12-4 with TRBJ1-3; unclear D gene. The V end was cut by 8 bases, the J end by 4 bases, with 9 bases between. The CDR3 loop spans 12 amino acids.

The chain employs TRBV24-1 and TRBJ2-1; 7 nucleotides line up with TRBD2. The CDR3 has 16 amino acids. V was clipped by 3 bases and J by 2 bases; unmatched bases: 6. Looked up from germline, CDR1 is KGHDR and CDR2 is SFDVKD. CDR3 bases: TGTGCCACCAGTGATGATAGCGGGCTTGCCTACAATGAGCAGTTCTTC. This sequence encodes CATSDDSGLAYNEQFF.

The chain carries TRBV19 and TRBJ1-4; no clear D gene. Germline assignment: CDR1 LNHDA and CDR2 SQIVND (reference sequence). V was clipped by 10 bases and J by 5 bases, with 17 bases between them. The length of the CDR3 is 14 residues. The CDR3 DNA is TGTGCCACCGCCAGCGCGAGACAAAATGAAAAACTGTTTTTT. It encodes CATASARQNEKLFF.

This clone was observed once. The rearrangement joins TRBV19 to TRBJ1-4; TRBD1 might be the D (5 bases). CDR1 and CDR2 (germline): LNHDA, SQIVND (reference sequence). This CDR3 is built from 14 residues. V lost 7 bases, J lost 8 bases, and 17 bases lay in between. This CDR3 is CASTLPGRGEKLFF. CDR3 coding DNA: TGTGCCAGTACCCTCCCAGGTCGGGGGGAAAAACTGTTTTTT.

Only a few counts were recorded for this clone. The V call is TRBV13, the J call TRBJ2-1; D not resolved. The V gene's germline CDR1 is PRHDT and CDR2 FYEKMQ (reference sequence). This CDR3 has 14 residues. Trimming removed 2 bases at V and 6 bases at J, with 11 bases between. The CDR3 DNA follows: TGTGCCAGCAGCTTAATTCTCCCCTTCAATGAGCAGTTCTTC. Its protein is CASSLILPFNEQFF.